This note documents a single T cell receptor beta chain sequence. With a much larger clone just one base away, this may be a read error. The data belong to a study of T-cell reconstitution after alpha-beta-depleted transplantation in children. Using unique molecular identifiers, the investigators prepared the TCRbeta library. TCRdb ran MiXCR on the PCR reads and lists one entry per CDR3 protein. The table includes 600,000 to 700,000 distinct CDR3 sequences, about 15% detected once. CDR3 length equals 15 residues. Per the germline V gene, CDR1 is SQVTM and CDR2 is ANQGSEA. Sequencing was performed on PBMCs from the stem cell graft donor, taken from the stem cell graft. The receptor's source is a human donor who donated a stem cell graft to a child with acute myeloid leukemia. The rearrangement joins TRBV29-1 to TRBJ1-2, with D perhaps TRBD1 (6 bases). CDR3 bases: TGCAGCGTTGAAGAGACGGACAGCCCCAACTGTGGCTACACCTTC. It specifies CSVEETDSPNCGYTF.